Here is one TCR beta chain with its context. Its antigen remains unidentified. The PBMCs had their origin in 10 ml of fresh peripheral blood. This sample was included in a study of T cells in Graves' hyperthyroidism and ophthalmopathy. Study conclusions and caveats: Separating ophthalmopathy from stable hyperthyroidism was achieved by a 13 V-J model.

The germline V gene encodes CDR1 SQVTM and CDR2 ANQGSEA. The CDR3 has 12 amino acids. Deletions cut 6 bases from V and 8 bases from J, with 16 bases between. Amplification of TCR beta CDR3 regions was performed using RNA transcripts as template. HTBI primers were employed in a first-round RT-PCR of the TCR CDR3. TCRdb re-called the multiplex PCR reads through MiXCR, storing one row per CDR3 protein. The sample has around 800,000 distinct CDR3 sequences, 38% seen once. The chain links TRBV29-1 to TRBJ1-1, with D perhaps matching TRBD1 (6 bases). The sequenced material came from blood. The clonotype was recovered from a man aged 18 to 29 with Graves' hyperthyroidism. The CDR3 DNA reads TGCAGCGTCCTGCGGCAGGGGAGGGAAGCTTTCTTT. Its translation is CSVLRQGREAFF.